This is a list of T cell receptor beta chains from one sample in a study of blood T cell repertoires in COVID-19. The repertoire was sequenced with immunoSEQ multiplex PCR; TCRdb's copy has only in-frame clones and lacks some. In the table there are a few hundred thousand clones, around four fifths of which are singletons. Material: peripheral blood. These receptors were taken from a woman aged 45 to 65 with acute or convalescent COVID-19. CDR3s include the opening cysteine and the closing phenylalanine or tryptophan. The D gene is left open where the match is weak. Clone sizes are given selectively: once, few, many, or a class where the clone is expanded.

size,J,D,V,CDR3,DNA
-,TRBJ2-2,TRBD1,TRBV5-6,CASSTPGTGTTGELFF,TGTGCCAGCAGCACGCCCGGGACAGGGACCACCGGGGAGCTGTTTTTT
-,TRBJ2-1,TRBD1,TRBV9,CASSVGSHFFLGGSGNEQFF,TGTGCCAGCAGCGTAGGGTCCCATTTTTTTCTAGGGGGCAGTGGGAATGAGCAGTTCTTC
-,TRBJ2-1,-,TRBV29-1,CSASGQGLLASNNEQFF,TGCAGCGCCTCAGGGCAGGGGCTACTAGCGTCTAACAATGAGCAGTTCTTC
-,TRBJ2-7,-,TRBV29-1,CSVEADLGPASYEQYF,TGCAGCGTTGAAGCCGATCTGGGCCCTGCATCCTACGAGCAGTACTTC
-,TRBJ2-7,-,TRBV19,CASKNSTVGYEQYF,TGTGCCAGTAAAAACAGCACGGTGGGCTACGAGCAGTACTTC
-,TRBJ1-3,-,TRBV5-1,CASSPGYSGNTIYF,TGCGCCAGCAGCCCGGGGTACTCTGGAAACACCATATATTTT
once,TRBJ1-1,-,TRBV12-3/TRBV12-4,CASSFRVQAEAFF,TGTGCCAGCAGTTTCAGGGTCCAGGCTGAAGCTTTCTTT
-,TRBJ2-7,-,TRBV5-1,CASSSWTASYEQYF,TGCGCCAGCAGCTCCTGGACAGCATCCTACGAGCAGTACTTC
-,TRBJ1-4,-,TRBV12-3/TRBV12-4,CASSFGVREKLFF,TGTGCCAGCAGTTTCGGGGTTAGAGAAAAACTGTTTTTT
once,TRBJ2-1,TRBD2,TRBV19,CASSIEGLAGAREQFF,TGTGCCAGTAGTATAGAGGGACTAGCGGGGGCCCGGGAGCAGTTCTTC
-,TRBJ2-3,-,TRBV5-6,CASTSRQYTDTQYF,TGTGCCAGCACCTCACGACAGTACACAGATACGCAGTATTTT
-,TRBJ1-4,TRBD1,TRBV27,CATSDRANEKLFF,TGTGCCACCTCGGACAGGGCTAATGAAAAACTGTTTTTT
-,TRBJ2-3,TRBD2,TRBV19,CASSMALAATSTDTQYF,TGTGCCAGTAGTATGGCCCTAGCGGCTACTAGCACAGATACGCAGTATTTT
-,TRBJ2-3,TRBD2,TRBV10-3,CASREGGSSTDTQYF,TGTGCCTCCAGGGAGGGCGGTTCTAGCACAGATACGCAGTATTTT
-,TRBJ1-2,-,TRBV27,CATLSYYGYTF,TGTGCCACCCTATCTTACTATGGCTACACCTTC
-,TRBJ1-1,TRBD1,TRBV11-1,CASSWDSSMNTEAFF,TGTGCCAGCAGTTGGGACAGCTCTATGAACACTGAAGCTTTCTTT
-,TRBJ1-4,-,TRBV4-1,CASSRAFPGDEKLFF,TGCGCCAGCAGCCGAGCCTTCCCGGGGGATGAAAAACTGTTTTTT
-,TRBJ2-3,-,TRBV3-1/TRBV3-2,CASSQDVGGTQYF,TGTGCCAGCAGCCAAGATGTGGGGGGTACGCAGTATTTT
few,TRBJ2-5,-,TRBV5-6,CASRGDGYRETQYF,TGTGCCAGCAGGGGAGATGGCTATCGGGAGACCCAGTACTTC
-,TRBJ2-1,TRBD2,TRBV9,CASTLAGSVEQFF,TGTGCCAGCACCCTAGCGGGATCGGTTGAGCAGTTCTTC
-,TRBJ1-1,-,TRBV7-2,CASSFLAGGANTEAFF,TGTGCCAGCAGCTTTTTAGCTGGGGGCGCGAACACTGAAGCTTTCTTT
-,TRBJ2-4,TRBD1,TRBV11-2,CASSLERQGSQYF,TGTGCCAGCAGCTTAGAGAGACAGGGTTCCCAGTACTTC
-,TRBJ1-4,-,TRBV11-2,CASSLGSIGGLGEKLFF,TGTGCCAGCAGCTTAGGTTCGATCGGGGGGCTTGGCGAAAAACTGTTTTTT
few,TRBJ2-1,-,TRBV7-2,CASSLALRNEQFF,TGTGCCAGCAGCTTAGCGCTCAGAAATGAGCAGTTCTTC
-,TRBJ1-5,TRBD1,TRBV6-5,CASHDRGLYQPQHF,TGTGCCAGCCACGACAGGGGGCTATATCAGCCCCAGCATTTT
-,TRBJ1-1,-,TRBV5-1,CASSLVGGRTEAFF,TGCGCCAGCAGCTTGGTTGGGGGGAGGACTGAAGCTTTCTTT
-,TRBJ1-6,-,TRBV5-5,CASSLDRNNSPLHF,TGTGCCAGCAGCCTCGACAGAAATAATTCACCCCTCCACTTT
few,TRBJ1-2,-,TRBV6-5,CASNERGDDGYTF,TGTGCCAGCAACGAAAGGGGTGATGATGGCTACACCTTC